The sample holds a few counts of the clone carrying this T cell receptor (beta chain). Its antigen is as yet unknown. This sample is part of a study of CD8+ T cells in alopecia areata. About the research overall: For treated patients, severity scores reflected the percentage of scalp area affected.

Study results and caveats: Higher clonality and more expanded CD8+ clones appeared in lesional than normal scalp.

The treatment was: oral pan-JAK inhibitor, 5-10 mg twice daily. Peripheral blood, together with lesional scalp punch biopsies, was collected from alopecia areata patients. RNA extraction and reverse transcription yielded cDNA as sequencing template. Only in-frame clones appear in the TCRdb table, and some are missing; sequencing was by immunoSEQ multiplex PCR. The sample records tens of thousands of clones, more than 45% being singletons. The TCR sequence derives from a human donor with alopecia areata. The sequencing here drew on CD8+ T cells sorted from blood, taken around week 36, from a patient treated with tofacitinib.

The CDR3 nucleotides are TGCAGCGTTGAGATAAGTAATGAGCAGTTCTTC. Amino acids: CSVEISNEQFF. This rearrangement joins TRBV29-1 to TRBJ2-1; no definite D call. CDR3 size: 11 residues. In germline, CDR1 is SQVTM, CDR2 ANQGSEA. V was cut by 3 bases and J by 7 bases, with 7 bases left in between.